The rows below give T cell receptor beta chains drawn from one sample of a study of cytomegalovirus exposure and HLA in healthy donors. Sequencing was performed with immunoSEQ multiplex PCR; in TCRdb, only in-frame clones are kept and a portion is missing. The sample shows some 230,000 clones, around 90% of them seen only once. The specimen sequenced was PBMCs. Every receptor here comes from a woman between 18 and 30 years old in good health and CMV-seronegative. The CDR3 runs from the conserved cysteine through the conserved F or W. Fields, in order: V gene, CDR3 length, D gene, J gene, clone size, CDR3 protein, CDR3 DNA. A D gene is named only where the DNA matches it firmly. Not all rows give a size; the values are once, few, many and, for expanded clones, a class.

>TRBV6-5|15|TRBD2|TRBJ2-2|-
CASSGLAGDTGELFF
TGTGCCAGCAGCGGACTAGCGGGAGACACCGGGGAGCTGTTTTTT
>TRBV18|14|TRBD1|TRBJ1-1|-
CASSPAPGGTEAFF
TGTGCCAGCTCACCTGCCCCAGGGGGCACTGAAGCTTTCTTT
>TRBV9|20|TRBD2|TRBJ2-3|-
CASSFFGLAEFFSSTDTQYF
TGTGCCAGCAGTTTCTTTGGACTAGCGGAGTTTTTCTCTAGCACAGATACGCAGTATTTT
>TRBV23-1|14|TRBD1|TRBJ2-7|-
CASSQNDRAYEQYF
TGCGCCAGCAGTCAAAATGACAGGGCCTACGAGCAGTACTTC
>TRBV28|15|-|TRBJ2-7|-
CASTTSVGSPYEQYF
TGTGCCAGCACCACCTCGGTAGGGAGCCCCTACGAGCAGTACTTC
>TRBV27|16|-|TRBJ2-7|-
CASSSEQERLSYEQYF
TGTGCCAGCAGTTCGGAACAGGAACGACTTTCCTACGAGCAGTACTTC
>TRBV7-9|18|TRBD1|TRBJ2-7|-
CASSYPQSQGANPYEQYF
TGTGCCAGCAGCTACCCTCAATCTCAGGGGGCCAACCCCTACGAGCAGTACTTC
>TRBV6-1|15|TRBD2|TRBJ2-7|-
CASSELAGTIDEQYF
TGTGCCAGCAGTGAATTAGCGGGGACGATCGACGAGCAGTACTTC
>TRBV10-3|14|-|TRBJ2-3|few
CAISGGVGTDTQYF
TGTGCCATCAGTGGGGGAGTAGGCACAGATACGCAGTATTTT
>TRBV19|14|-|TRBJ2-5|-
CASSIRQPQETQYF
TGTGCCAGTAGTATCCGACAGCCTCAAGAGACCCAGTACTTC
>TRBV15|14|-|TRBJ1-2|-
CATSTGQSGYGYTF
TGTGCCACCAGCACGGGACAAAGCGGCTATGGCTACACCTTC
>TRBV28|16|TRBD1|TRBJ1-1|-
CASSLGGQGLNTEAFF
TGTGCCAGCAGTTTGGGGGGACAGGGACTGAACACTGAAGCTTTCTTT
>TRBV7-9|15|-|TRBJ2-1|-
CASSLGAGIYNEQFF
TGTGCCAGCAGCTTAGGTGCAGGGATTTACAATGAGCAGTTCTTC
>TRBV7-6|16|TRBD1|TRBJ1-2|-
CASSPSPGQGASGYTF
TGTGCCAGCAGCCCCTCCCCGGGACAGGGGGCGTCTGGCTACACCTTC
>TRBV7-9|13|-|TRBJ2-2|-
CASSSRQTGELFF
TGTGCCAGCAGCTCGAGACAGACCGGGGAGCTGTTTTTT